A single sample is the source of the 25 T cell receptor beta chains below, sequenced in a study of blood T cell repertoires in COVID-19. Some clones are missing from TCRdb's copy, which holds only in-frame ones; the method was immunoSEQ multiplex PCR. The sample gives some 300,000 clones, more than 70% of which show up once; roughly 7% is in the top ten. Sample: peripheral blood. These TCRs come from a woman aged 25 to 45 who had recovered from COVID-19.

CDR3 region: CASRPNHGVGTEAFF. The CDR3 nucleotides read TGTGCCAGCAGGCCTAATCACGGGGTAGGCACTGAAGCTTTCTTT. The chain links TRBV5-4 to TRBJ1-1; no clear D. V lost 5 bases to trimming and J lost 4 bases, with 18 bases between them. The germline V gene encodes CDR1 SGHNT and CDR2 YYREEE (reference sequence). The CDR3 consists of 15 residues.

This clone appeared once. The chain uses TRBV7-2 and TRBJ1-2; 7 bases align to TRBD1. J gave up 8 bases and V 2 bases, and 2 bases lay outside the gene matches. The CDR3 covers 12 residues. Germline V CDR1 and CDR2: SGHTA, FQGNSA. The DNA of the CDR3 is TGTGCCAGCAGCTTAATGGACAGGGGCTACACCTTC. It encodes CASSLMDRGYTF.

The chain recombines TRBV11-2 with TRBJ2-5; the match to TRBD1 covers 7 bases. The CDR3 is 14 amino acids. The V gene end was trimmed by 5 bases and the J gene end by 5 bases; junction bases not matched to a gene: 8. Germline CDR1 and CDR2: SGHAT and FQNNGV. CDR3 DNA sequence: TGTGCCAGCAGCCCGAGACAGGGCGGCGAGACCCAGTACTTC. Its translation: CASSPRQGGETQYF.

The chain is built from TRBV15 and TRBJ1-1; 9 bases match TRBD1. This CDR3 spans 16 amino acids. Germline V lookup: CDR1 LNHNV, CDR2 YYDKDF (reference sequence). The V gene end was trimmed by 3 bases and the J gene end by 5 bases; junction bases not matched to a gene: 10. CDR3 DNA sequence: TGTGCCACCAGCAGGGGTATCGGACAGGGGATTACTGAAGCTTTCTTT. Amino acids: CATSRGIGQGITEAFF.

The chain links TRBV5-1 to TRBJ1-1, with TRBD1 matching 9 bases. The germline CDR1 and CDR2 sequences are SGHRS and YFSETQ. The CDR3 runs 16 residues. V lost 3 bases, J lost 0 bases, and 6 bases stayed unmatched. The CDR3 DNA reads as TGCGCCAGCAGCTCAGGGACAGGGTTCATGAACACTGAAGCTTTCTTT. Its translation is CASSSGTGFMNTEAFF.

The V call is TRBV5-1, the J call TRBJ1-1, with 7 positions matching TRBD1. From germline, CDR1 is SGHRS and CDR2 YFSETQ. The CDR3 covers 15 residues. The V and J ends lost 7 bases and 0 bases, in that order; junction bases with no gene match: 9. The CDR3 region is CASSQQGQLNTEAFF. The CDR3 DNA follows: TGCGCCAGCTCCCAGCAGGGACAGCTGAACACTGAAGCTTTCTTT.

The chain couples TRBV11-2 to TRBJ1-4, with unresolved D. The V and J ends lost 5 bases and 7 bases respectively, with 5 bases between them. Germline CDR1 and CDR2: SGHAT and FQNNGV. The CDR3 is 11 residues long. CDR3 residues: CASSPGEKLFF. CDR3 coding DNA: TGTGCCAGCAGCCCCGGTGAAAAACTGTTTTTT.

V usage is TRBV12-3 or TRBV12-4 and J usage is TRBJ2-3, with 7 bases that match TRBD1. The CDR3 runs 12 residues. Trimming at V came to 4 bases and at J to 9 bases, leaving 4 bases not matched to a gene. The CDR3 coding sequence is TGTGCCAGCAGTTGGGACAGTCCAACGCAGTATTTT. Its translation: CASSWDSPTQYF.

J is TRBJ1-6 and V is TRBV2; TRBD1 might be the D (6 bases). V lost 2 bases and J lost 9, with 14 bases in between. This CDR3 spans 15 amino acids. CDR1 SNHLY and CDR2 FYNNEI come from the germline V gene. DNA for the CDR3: TGTGCCAGCAGTGAACCCCAGGGGAGTGGTTCACCCCTCCACTTT. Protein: CASSEPQGSGSPLHF.

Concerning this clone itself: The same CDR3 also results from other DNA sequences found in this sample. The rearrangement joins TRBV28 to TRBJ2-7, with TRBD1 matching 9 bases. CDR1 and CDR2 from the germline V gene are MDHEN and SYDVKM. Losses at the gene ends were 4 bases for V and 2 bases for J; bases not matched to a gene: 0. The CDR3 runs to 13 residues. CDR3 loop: CASSYRGPYEQYF. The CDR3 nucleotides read TGTGCCAGCAGTTACAGGGGGCCCTACGAGCAGTACTTC.

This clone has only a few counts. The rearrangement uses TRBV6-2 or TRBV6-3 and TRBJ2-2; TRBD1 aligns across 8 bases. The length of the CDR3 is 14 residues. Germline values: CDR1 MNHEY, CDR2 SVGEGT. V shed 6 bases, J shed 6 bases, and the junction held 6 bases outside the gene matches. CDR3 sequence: CASSLDRGAGELFF. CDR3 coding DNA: TGTGCCAGCAGCTTAGACAGGGGCGCCGGGGAGCTGTTTTTT.

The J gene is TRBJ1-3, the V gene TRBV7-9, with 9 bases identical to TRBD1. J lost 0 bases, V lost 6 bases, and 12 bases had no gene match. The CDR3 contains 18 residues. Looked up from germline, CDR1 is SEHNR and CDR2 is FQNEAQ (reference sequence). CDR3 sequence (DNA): TGTGCCAGCAGTCCAGGGCGACAGGGGGAATACTCTGGAAACACCATATATTTT. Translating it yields CASSPGRQGEYSGNTIYF.

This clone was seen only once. CDR3: CSALDRVPNSQFF. CDR3 sequence (DNA): TGCAGCGCCCTAGACAGGGTGCCCAACTCGCAGTTCTTC. V and J are TRBV29-1 and TRBJ2-1; TRBD1 agrees at 7 bases. The germline CDR1 and CDR2 sequences are SQVTM and ANQGSEA. The CDR3 is 13 amino acids. After removal of 7 bases from V and 12 bases from J, the junction contained 15 bases not matched to a gene.

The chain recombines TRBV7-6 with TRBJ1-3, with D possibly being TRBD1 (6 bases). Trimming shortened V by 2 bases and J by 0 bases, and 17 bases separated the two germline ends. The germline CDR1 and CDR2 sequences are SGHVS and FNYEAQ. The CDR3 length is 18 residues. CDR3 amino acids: CASSLYPHDRSSGNTIYF. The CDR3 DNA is TGTGCCAGCAGCTTATATCCCCATGACAGGTCCTCTGGAAACACCATATATTTT. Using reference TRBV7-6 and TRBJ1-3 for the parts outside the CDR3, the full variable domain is GAGVSQSPRYKVTKRGQDVALRCDPISGHVSLYWYRQALGQGPEFLTYFNYEAQQDKSGLPNDRFSAERPEGSISTLTIQRTEQRDSAMYRCASSLYPHDRSSGNTIYFGEGSWLTVV.

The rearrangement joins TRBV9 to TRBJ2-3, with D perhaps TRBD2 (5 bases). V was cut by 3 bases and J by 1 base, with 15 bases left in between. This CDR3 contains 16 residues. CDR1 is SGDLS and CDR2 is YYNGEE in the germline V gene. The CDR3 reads CASSERIGVGTDTQYF. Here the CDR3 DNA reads TGTGCCAGCAGCGAGCGTATCGGGGTCGGCACAGATACGCAGTATTTT. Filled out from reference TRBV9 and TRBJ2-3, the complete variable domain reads DSGVTQTPKHLITATGQRVTLRCSPRSGDLSVYWYQQSLDQGLQFLIQYYNGEERAKGNILERFSAQQFPDLHSELNLSSLELGDSALYFCASSERIGVGTDTQYFGPGTRLTVL.

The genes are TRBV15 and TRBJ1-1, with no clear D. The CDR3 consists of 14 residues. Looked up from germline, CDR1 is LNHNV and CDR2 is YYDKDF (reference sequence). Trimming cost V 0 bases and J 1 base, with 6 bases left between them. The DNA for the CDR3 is TGTGCCACCAGCAGAGACAGGTGGAACACTGAAGCTTTCTTT. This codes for CATSRDRWNTEAFF. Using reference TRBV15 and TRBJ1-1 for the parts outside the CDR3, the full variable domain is DAMVIQNPRYQVTQFGKPVTLSCSQTLNHNVMYWYQQKSSQAPKLLFHYYDKDFNNEADTPDNFQSRRPNTSFCFLDIRSPGLGDTAMYLCATSRDRWNTEAFFGQGTRLTVV.

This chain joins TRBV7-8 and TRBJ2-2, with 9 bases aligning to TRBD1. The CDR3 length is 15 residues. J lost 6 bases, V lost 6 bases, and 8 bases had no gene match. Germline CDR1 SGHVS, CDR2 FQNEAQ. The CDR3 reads CASRRQGVFPGELFF. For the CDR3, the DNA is TGTGCCAGCAGACGACAGGGGGTTTTTCCCGGGGAGCTGTTTTTT.

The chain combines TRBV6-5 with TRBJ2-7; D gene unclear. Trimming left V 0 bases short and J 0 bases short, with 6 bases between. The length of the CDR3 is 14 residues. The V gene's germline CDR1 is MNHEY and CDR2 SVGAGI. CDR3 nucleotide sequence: TGTGCCAGCAGTTACTCGATGGCCTCCTACGAGCAGTACTTC. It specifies CASSYSMASYEQYF.

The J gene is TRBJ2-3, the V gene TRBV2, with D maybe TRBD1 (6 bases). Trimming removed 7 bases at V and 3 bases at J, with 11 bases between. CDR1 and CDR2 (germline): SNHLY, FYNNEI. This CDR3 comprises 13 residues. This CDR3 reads CASNRVETDTQYF. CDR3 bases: TGTGCCAGCAACAGGGTGGAAACAGATACGCAGTATTTT.

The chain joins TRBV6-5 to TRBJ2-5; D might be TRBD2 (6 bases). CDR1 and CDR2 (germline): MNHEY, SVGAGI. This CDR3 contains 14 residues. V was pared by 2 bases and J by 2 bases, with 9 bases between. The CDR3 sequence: CASSYAGLQETQYF. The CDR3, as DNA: TGTGCCAGCAGTTACGCGGGGCTTCAAGAGACCCAGTACTTC.

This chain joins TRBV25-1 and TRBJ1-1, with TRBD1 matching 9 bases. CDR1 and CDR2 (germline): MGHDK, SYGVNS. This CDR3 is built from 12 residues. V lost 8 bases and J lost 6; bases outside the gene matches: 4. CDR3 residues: CASGRTGAEAFF. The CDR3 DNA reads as TGTGCCAGCGGGAGGACAGGGGCTGAAGCTTTCTTT.

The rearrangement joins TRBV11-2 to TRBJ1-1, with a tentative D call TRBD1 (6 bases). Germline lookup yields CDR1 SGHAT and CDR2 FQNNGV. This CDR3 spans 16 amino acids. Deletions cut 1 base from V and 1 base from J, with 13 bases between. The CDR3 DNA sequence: TGTGCCAGCAGCTTAGCGGCAGGGGTGGGGAACACTGAAGCTTTCTTT. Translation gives CASSLAAGVGNTEAFF.

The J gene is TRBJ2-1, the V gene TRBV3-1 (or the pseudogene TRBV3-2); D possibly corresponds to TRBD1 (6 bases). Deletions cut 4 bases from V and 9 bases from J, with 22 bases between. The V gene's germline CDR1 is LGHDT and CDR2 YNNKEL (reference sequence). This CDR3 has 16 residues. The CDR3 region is CASSPQGAQGLSEQFF. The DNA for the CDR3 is TGTGCCAGCAGCCCGCAAGGGGCTCAGGGGTTGAGTGAGCAGTTCTTC.

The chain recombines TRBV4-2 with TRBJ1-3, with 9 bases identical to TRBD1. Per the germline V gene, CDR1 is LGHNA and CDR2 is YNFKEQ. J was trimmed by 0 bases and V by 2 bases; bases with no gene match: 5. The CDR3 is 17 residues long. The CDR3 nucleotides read TGTGCCAGCAGCCAATTACAGGGGGCCCCCTCTGGAAACACCATATATTTT. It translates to CASSQLQGAPSGNTIYF.

CDR3 sequence reads: CASSYSGSRISGANVLTF. The CDR3 nucleotides are TGTGCCAGCAGTTATTCGGGGTCACGAATATCTGGGGCCAACGTCCTGACTTTC. The gene calls are TRBV6-2 or TRBV6-3 and TRBJ2-6; the D gene is possibly TRBD2 (5 bases). The V end was cut by 3 bases, the J end by 1 base, with 16 bases between. This CDR3 spans 18 amino acids. Germline CDR1 MNHEY, CDR2 SVGEGT.